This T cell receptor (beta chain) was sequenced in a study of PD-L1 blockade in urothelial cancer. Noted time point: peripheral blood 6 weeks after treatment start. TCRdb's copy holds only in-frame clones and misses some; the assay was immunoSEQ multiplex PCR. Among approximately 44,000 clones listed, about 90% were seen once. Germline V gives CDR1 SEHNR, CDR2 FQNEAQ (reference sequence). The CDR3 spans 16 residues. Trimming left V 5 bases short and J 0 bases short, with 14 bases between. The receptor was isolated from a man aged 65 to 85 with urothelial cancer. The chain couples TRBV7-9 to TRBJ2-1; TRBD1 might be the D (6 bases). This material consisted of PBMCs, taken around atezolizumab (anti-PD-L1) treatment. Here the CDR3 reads CASSPRDTSSYNEQFF. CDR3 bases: TGTGCCAGCAGCCCCCGGGACACGAGCTCCTACAATGAGCAGTTCTTC.